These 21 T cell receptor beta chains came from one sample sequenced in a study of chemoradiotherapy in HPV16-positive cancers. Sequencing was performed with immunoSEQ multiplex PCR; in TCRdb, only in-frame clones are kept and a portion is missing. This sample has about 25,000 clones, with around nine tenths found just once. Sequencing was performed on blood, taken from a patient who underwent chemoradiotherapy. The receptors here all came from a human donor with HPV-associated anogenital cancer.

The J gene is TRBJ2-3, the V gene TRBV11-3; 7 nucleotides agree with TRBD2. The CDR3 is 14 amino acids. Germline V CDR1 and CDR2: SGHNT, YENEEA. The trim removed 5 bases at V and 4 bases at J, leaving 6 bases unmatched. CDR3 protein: CASSNRLAPDTQYF. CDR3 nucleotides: TGTGCCAGCAGCAACCGACTAGCCCCAGATACGCAGTATTTT.

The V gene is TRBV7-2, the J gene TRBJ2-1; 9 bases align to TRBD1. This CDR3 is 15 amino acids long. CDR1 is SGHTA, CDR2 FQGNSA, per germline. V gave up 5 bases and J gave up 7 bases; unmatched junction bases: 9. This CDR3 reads CASSLRDRALNEQFF. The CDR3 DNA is TGTGCCAGCAGCCTCCGGGACAGGGCGTTGAATGAGCAGTTCTTC. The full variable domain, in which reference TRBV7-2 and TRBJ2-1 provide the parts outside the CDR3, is GAGVSQSPSNKVTEKGKDVELRCDPISGHTALYWYRQSLGQGLEFLIYFQGNSAPDKSGLPSDRFSAERTGGSVSTLTIQRTQQEDSAVYLCASSLRDRALNEQFFGPGTRLTVL.

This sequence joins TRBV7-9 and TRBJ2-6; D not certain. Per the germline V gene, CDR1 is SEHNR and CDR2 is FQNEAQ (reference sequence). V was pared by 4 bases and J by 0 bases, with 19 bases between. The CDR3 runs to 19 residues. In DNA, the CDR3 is TGTGCCAGCAGCTCAACAAGGGTAGGGCCCACCTCTGGGGCCAACGTCCTGACTTTC. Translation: CASSSTRVGPTSGANVLTF.

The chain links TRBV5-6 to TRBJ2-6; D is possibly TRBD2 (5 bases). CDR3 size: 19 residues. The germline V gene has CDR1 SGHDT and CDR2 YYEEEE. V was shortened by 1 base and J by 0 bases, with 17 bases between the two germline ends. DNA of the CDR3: TGTGCCAGCAGCTTGAGTGGCGGGCGGCCCAACTCTGGGGCCAACGTCCTGACTTTC. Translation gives CASSLSGGRPNSGANVLTF.

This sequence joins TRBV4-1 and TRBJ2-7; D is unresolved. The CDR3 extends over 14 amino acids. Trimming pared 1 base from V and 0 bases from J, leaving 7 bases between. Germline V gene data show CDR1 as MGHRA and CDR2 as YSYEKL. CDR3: CASSQAHSSYEQYF. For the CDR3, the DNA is TGCGCCAGCAGCCAAGCCCACAGCTCCTACGAGCAGTACTTC.

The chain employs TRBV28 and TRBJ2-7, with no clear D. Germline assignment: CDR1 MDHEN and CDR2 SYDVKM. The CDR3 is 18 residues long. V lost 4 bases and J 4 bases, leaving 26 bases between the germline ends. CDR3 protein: CASSSPILGSFLVYEQYF. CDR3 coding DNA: TGTGCCAGCAGTTCACCCATTTTAGGGTCGTTCCTAGTTTACGAGCAGTACTTC.

The CDR3 coding sequence is TGTGCCAGCAAAGCGCCAATAGCGGGAGTTGAGCAGTTCTTC. Amino acid sequence: CASKAPIAGVEQFF. The chain couples TRBV6-1 to TRBJ2-1, with TRBD2 matching over 9 bases. The J segment lost 9 bases and the V segment lost 7 bases, leaving 10 bases of the junction unmatched. This CDR3 region has 14 residues. Germline CDR1 reads MNHNS; CDR2 reads SASEGT.

In DNA form, the CDR3 reads TGCGCCAGCACCCCAAATCTTCTGGGGGGCGTCGATGGCTACACCTTC. Protein sequence: CASTPNLLGGVDGYTF. The chain employs TRBV4-3 and TRBJ1-2, with a tentative D call TRBD1 (6 bases). Looked up from germline, CDR1 is LGHNA and CDR2 is YSLEER. The V gene lost 7 bases and the J gene lost 6 bases, with 24 bases spanning the gap. The CDR3 runs to 16 residues.

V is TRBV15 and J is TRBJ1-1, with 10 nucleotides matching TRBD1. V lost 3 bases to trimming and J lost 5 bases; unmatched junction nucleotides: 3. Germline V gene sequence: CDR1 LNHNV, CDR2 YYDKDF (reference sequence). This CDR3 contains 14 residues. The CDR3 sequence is CATSRDRGRTEAFF. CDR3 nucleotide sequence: TGTGCCACCAGCAGGGACAGGGGGAGGACTGAAGCTTTCTTT.

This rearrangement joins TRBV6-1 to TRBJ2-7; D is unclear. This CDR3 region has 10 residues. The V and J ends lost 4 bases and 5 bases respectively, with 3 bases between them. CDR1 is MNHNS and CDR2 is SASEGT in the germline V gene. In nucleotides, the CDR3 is TGTGCCAGCAGTGGGCACGAGCAGTACTTC. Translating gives CASSGHEQYF.

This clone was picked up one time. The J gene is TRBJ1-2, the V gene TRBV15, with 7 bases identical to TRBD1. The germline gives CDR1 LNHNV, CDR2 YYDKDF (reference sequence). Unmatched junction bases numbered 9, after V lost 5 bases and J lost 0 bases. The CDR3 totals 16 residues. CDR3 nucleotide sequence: TGTGCCACCAGCCCAGAAGGGGGCAGGGCTAACTATGGCTACACCTTC. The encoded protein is CATSPEGGRANYGYTF.

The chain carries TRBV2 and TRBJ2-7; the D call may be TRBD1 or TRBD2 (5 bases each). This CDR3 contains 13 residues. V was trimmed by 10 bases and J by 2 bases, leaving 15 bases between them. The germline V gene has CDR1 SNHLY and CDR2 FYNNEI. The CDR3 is CANIGTVTYEQYF. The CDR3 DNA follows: TGTGCCAACATAGGGACGGTTACCTACGAGCAGTACTTC.

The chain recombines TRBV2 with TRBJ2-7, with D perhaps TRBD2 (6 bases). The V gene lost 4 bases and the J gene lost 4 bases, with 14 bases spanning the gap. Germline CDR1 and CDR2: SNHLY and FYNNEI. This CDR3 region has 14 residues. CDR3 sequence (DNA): TGTGCCAGCAGTGCTGGGGGAGGAGGGTACGAGCAGTACTTC. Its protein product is CASSAGGGGYEQYF. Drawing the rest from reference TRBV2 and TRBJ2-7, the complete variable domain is EPEVTQTPSHQVTQMGQEVILRCVPISNHLYFYWYRQILGQKVEFLVSFYNNEISEKSEIFDDQFSVERPDGSNFTLKIRSTKLEDSAMYFCASSAGGGGYEQYFGPGTRLTVT.

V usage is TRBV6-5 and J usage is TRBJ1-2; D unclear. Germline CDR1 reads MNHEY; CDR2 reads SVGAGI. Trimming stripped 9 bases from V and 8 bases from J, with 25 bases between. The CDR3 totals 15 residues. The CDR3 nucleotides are TGTGCCAGTACAATAGATGCTGGCCTCCTAGGAGGCTACACCTTC. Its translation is CASTIDAGLLGGYTF.

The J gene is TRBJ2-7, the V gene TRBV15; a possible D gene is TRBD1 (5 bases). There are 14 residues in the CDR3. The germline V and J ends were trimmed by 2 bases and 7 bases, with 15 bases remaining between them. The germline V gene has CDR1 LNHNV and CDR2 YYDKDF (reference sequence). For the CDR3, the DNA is TGTGCCACCAGCAGATCGGTAGGGGCGGATGAGCAGTACTTC. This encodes CATSRSVGADEQYF.

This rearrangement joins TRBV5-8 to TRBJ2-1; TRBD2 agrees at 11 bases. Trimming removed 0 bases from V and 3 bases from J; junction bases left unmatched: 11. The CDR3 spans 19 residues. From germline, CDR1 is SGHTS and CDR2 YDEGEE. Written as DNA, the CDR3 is TGTGCCAGCAGCTTGGATTGGCTAGCGGGAGGTTCCTTCTACAATGAGCAGTTCTTC. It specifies CASSLDWLAGGSFYNEQFF.

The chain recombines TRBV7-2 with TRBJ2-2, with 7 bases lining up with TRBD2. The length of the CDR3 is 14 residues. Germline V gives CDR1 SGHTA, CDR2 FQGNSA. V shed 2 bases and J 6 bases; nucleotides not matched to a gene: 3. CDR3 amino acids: CASSLFGGAGELFF. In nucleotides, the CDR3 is TGTGCCAGCAGCTTATTTGGGGGGGCCGGGGAGCTGTTTTTT.

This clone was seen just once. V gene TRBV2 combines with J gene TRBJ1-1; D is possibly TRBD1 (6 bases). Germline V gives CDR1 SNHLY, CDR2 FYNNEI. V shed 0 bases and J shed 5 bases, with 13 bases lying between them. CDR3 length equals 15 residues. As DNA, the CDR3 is TGTGCCAGCAGTGAAGCAACAGGGAGGGGAACTGAAGCTTTCTTT. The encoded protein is CASSEATGRGTEAFF. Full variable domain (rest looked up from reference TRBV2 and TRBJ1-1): EPEVTQTPSHQVTQMGQEVILRCVPISNHLYFYWYRQILGQKVEFLVSFYNNEISEKSEIFDDQFSVERPDGSNFTLKIRSTKLEDSAMYFCASSEATGRGTEAFFGQGTRLTVV.

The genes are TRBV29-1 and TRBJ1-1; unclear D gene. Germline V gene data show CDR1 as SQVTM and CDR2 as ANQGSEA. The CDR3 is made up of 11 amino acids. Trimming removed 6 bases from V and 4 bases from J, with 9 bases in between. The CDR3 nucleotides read TGCAGCGTCAATTACGGCACTGAAGCTTTCTTT. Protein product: CSVNYGTEAFF.

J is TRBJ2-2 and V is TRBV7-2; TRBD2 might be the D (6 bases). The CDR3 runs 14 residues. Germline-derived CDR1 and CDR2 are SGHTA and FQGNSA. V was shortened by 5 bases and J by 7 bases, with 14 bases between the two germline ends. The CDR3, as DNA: TGTGCCAGCAGCACCTGGGCGGGGATCGGGGAGCTGTTTTTT. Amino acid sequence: CASSTWAGIGELFF. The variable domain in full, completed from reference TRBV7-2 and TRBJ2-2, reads GAGVSQSPSNKVTEKGKDVELRCDPISGHTALYWYRQSLGQGLEFLIYFQGNSAPDKSGLPSDRFSAERTGGSVSTLTIQRTQQEDSAVYLCASSTWAGIGELFFGEGSRLTVL.

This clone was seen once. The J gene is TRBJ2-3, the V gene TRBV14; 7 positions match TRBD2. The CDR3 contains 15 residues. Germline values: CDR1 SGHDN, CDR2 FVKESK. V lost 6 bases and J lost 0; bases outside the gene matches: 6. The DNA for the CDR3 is TGTGCCAGCAGTCCTACTAGCGCTAGCACAGATACGCAGTATTTT. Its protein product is CASSPTSASTDTQYF.